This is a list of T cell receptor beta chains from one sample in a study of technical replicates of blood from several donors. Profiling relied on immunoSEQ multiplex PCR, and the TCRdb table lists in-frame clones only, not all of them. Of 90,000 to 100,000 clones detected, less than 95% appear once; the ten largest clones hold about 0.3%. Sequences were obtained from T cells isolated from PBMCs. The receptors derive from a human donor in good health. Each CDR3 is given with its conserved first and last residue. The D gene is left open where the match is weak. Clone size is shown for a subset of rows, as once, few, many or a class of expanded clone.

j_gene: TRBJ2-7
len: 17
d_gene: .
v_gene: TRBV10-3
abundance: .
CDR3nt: TGTGCCATCAGCCTATCGCCCGACAGGAGTATATCCTACGAGCAGTACTTC
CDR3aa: CAISLSPDRSISYEQYF

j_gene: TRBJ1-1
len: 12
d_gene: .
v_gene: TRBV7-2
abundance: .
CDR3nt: TGTGCCAGCAGCTTAGACAGGGTGCTGGCTTTCTTT
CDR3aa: CASSLDRVLAFF

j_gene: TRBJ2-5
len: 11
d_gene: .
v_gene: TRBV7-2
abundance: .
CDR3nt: TGTGCCAGCAGCTTAGCGGGAGCCCCTTACTTC
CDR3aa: CASSLAGAPYF

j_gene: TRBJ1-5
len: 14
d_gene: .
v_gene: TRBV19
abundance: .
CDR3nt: TGTGCCAGTAGATCGTTGGCAGACAATCAGCCCCAGCATTTT
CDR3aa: CASRSLADNQPQHF

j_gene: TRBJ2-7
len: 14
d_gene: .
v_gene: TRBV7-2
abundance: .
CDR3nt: TGTGCCAGCAGCTCAGAATTATCGCTCTACGAGCAGTACTTC
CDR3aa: CASSSELSLYEQYF

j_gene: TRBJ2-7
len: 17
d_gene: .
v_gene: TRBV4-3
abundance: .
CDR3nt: TGCGCCAGCAGCCAAGATCTAAGGGGCATAAGCTCCTACGAGCAGTACTTC
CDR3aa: CASSQDLRGISSYEQYF

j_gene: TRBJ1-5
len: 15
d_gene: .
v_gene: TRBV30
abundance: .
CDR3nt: TGTGCCTGGAGTGTTACAGATTATAGCAATCAGCCCCAGCATTTT
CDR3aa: CAWSVTDYSNQPQHF

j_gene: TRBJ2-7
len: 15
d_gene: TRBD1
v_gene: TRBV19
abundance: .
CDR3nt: TGTGCCAGTAGTATTGGGGACAGGGGGACCTACGAGCAGTACTTC
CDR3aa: CASSIGDRGTYEQYF

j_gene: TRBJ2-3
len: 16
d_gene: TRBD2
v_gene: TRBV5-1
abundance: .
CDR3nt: TGCGCCAGCAGCCCCGGGACTAGCGGGAGGACAGATACGCAGTATTTT
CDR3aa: CASSPGTSGRTDTQYF

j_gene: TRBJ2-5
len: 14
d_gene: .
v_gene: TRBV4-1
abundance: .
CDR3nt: TGCGCCAGCAGCCCCCGGGGTAGCCAAGAGACCCAGTACTTC
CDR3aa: CASSPRGSQETQYF

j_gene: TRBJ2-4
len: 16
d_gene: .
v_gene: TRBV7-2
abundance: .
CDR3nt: TGTGCCAGCAGCCCACTTGCAGCGGAGCACAAAAACATTCAGTACTTC
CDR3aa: CASSPLAAEHKNIQYF

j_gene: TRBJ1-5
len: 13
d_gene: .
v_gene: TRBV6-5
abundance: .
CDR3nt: TGTGCCAGCAAAGCAGGGATGAATCAGCCCCAGCATTTT
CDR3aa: CASKAGMNQPQHF

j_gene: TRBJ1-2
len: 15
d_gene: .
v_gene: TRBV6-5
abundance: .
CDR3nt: TGTGCCAGCAGTTACGGCGAGGGTTCCAACTATGGCTACACCTTC
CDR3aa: CASSYGEGSNYGYTF

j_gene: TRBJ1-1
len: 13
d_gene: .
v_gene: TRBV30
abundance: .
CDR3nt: TGTGCCTGGAGTGTACAGGGGAACACTGAAGCTTTCTTT
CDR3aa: CAWSVQGNTEAFF

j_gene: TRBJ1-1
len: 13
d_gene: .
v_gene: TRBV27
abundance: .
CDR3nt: TGTGCCAGCAGTTTATCGGAGCTCAGTGAAGCTTTCTTT
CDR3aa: CASSLSELSEAFF

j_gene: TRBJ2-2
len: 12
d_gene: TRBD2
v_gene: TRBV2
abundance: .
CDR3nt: TGTGCCAGCACGCGGGAGGCCGGGGAGCTGTTTTTT
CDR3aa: CASTREAGELFF

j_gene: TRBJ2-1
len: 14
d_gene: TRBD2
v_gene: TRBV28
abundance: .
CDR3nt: TGTGCCAGCAGTTTAAGCGGGAGTTGGAATGAGCAGTTCTTC
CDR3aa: CASSLSGSWNEQFF

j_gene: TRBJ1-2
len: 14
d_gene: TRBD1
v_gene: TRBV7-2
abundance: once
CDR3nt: TGTGCCAGCAGCTCATCGGGGACAGCCTATGGCTACACCTTC
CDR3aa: CASSSSGTAYGYTF

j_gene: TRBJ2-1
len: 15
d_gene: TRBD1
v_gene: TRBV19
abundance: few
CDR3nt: TGTGCCAGTAGTCCCCTCGGGACAGGGTTGCATGAGCAGTTCTTC
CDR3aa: CASSPLGTGLHEQFF

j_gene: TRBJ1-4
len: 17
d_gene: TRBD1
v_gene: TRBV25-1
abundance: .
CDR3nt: TGTGCCAGCAGTGGAGGACAGGGCTGGGCAACTAATGAAAAACTGTTTTTT
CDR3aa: CASSGGQGWATNEKLFF

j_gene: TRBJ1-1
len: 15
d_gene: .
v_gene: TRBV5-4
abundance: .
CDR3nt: TGTGCCAGCAGCTTGGAGGGGGGGCCGTACACTGAAGCTTTCTTT
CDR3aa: CASSLEGGPYTEAFF

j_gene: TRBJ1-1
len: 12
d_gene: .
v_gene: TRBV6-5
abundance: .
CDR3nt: TGTGCCAGCACCACAGGGAACACTGAAGCTTTCTTT
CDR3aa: CASTTGNTEAFF

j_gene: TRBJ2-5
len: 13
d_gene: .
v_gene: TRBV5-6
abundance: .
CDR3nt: TGTGCCAGCAGCTCGGGGGGCTGGGAGACCCAGTACTTC
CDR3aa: CASSSGGWETQYF

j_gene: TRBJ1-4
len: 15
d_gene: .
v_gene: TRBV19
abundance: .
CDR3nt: TGTGCCAGTAGTATTCAGGGTTCAACTAATGAAAAACTGTTTTTT
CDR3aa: CASSIQGSTNEKLFF

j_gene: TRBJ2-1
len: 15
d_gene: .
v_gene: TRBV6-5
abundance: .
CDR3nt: TGTGCCAGCAGTTACCGACGGCAGGGGAACAATGAGCAGTTCTTC
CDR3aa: CASSYRRQGNNEQFF

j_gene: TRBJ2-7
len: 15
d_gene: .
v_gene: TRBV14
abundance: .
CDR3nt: TGTGCCAGCAGCCAAGATCTTTCCTCCCCCTACGAGCAGTACTTC
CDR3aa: CASSQDLSSPYEQYF

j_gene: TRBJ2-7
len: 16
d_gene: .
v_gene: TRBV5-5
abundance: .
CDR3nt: TGTGCCAGCAGACGTATGACGGGAGAAAACTATAATATGCAGTACTTC
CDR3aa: CASRRMTGENYNMQYF

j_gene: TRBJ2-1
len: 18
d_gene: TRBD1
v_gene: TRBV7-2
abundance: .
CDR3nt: TGTGCCAGCAGCTTAGCCCCTGGGTGGGCGGGACAGGGAAATGAGCAGTTCTTC
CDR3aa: CASSLAPGWAGQGNEQFF

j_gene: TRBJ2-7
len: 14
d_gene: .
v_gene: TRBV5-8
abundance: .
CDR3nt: TGTGCCAGCAGCTTGGTTTTTAGCTCCTACGAGCAGTACTTC
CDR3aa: CASSLVFSSYEQYF

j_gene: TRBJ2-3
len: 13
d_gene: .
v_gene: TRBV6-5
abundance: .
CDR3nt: TGTGCCAGCAGCACAGGGAGCACAGATACGCAGTATTTT
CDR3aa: CASSTGSTDTQYF

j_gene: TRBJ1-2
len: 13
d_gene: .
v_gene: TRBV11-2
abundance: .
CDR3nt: TGTGCCAGCAGCTTAGATAATCACTATGGCTACACCTTC
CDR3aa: CASSLDNHYGYTF

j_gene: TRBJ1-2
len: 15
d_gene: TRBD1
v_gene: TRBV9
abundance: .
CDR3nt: TGTGCCAGCAGCGTTACCTCCGGGACAGCCTATGGCTACACCTTC
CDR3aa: CASSVTSGTAYGYTF

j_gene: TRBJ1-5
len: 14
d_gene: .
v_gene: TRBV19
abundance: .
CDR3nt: TGTGCCAGTACCTCAAACAGGGGCAATCAGCCCCAGCATTTT
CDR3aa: CASTSNRGNQPQHF

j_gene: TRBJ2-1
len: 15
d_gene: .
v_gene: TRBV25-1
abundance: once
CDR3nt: TGTGCCAGCAGTGAATATGTCGGAGCTTACAATGAGCAGTTCTTC
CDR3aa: CASSEYVGAYNEQFF

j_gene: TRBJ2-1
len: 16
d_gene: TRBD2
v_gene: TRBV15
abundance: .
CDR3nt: TGTGCCACCGGACATAGACTAGCGGGAGACTACAATGAGCAGTTCTTC
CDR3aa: CATGHRLAGDYNEQFF

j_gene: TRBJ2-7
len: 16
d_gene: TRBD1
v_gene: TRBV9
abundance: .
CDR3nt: TGTGCCAGCAGCCGCTTCACAGGGGCCTCTTCCTACGAGCAGTACTTC
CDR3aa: CASSRFTGASSYEQYF

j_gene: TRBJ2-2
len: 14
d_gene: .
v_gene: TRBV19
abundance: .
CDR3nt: TGTGCCAGTGACAGGCCCTACTCCACCGGGGAGCTGTTTTTT
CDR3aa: CASDRPYSTGELFF

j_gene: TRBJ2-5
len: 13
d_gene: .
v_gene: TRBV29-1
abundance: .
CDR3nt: TGCAATGGACAGCCAGAAGATCAAGAGACCCAGTACTTC
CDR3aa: CNGQPEDQETQYF

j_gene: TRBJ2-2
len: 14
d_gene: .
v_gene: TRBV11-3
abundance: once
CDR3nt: TGTGCCAGCAGCTTCGGAGCGAACACCGGGGAGCTGTTTTTT
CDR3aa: CASSFGANTGELFF

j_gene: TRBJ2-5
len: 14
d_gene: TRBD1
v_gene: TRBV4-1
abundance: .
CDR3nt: TGCGCCAGCAGCCAAGAGTACAGGGGAGAGACCCAGTACTTC
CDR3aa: CASSQEYRGETQYF

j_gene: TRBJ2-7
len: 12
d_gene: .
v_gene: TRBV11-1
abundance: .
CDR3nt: TGTGCCAGCAGCTTAGTCGGTTACGAGCAGTACTTC
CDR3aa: CASSLVGYEQYF

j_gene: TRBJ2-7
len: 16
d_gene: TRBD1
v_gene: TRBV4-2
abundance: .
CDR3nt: TGTGCCAGCAGCCAGGACAGGTCACAGCCGTTTCGTGAGCAGTACTTC
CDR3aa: CASSQDRSQPFREQYF

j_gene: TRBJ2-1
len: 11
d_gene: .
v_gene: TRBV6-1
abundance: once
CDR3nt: TGTGCCACATCATACGGTAATGAGCAGTTCTTC
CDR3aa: CATSYGNEQFF

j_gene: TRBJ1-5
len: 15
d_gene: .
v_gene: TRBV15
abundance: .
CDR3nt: TGTGCCACCAGCAGAGCCAGGCAGGGGCATCAGCCCCAGCATTTT
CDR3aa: CATSRARQGHQPQHF

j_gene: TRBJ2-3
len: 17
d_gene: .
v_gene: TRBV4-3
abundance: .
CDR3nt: TGCGCCAGCAGCCAAGAGGGGGTGGGGGGTAGCACAGATACGCAGTATTTT
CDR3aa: CASSQEGVGGSTDTQYF